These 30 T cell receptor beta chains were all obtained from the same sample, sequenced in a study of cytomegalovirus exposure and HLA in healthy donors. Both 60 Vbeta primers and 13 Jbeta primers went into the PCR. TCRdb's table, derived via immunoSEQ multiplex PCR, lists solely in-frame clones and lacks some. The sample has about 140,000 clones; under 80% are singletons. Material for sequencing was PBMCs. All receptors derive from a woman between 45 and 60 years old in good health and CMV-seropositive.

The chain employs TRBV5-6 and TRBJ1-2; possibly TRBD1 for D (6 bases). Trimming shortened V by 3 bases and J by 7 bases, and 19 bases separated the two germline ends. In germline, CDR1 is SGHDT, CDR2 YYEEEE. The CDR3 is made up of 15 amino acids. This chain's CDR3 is CASSSDSLGAFGYTF. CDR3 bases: TGTGCCAGCAGCTCGGACTCACTGGGGGCCTTTGGCTACACCTTC.

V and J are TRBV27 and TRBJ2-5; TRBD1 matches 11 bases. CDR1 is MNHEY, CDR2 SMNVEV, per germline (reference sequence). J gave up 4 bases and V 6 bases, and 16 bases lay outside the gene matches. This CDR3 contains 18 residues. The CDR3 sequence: CASRKEGWTGGFGETQYF. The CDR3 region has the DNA TGTGCCAGCAGGAAAGAGGGCTGGACAGGGGGCTTCGGAGAGACCCAGTACTTC.

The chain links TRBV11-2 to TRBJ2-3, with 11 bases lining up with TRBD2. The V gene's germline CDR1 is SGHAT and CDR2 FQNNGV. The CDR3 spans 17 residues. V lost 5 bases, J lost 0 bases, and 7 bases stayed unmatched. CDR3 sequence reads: CASSRLGTSGSTDTQYF. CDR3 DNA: TGTGCCAGCAGCCGTCTTGGGACTAGCGGAAGCACAGATACGCAGTATTTT.

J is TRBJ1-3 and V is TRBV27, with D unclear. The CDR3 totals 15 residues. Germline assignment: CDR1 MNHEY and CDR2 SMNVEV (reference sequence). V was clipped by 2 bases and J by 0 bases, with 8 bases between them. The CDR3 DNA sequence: TGTGCCAGCAGTTTAGCCAAGAGCTCTGGAAACACCATATATTTT. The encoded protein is CASSLAKSSGNTIYF.

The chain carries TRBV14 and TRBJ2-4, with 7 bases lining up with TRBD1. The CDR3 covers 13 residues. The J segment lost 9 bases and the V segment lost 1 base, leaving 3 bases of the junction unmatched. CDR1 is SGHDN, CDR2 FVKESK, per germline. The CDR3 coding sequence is TGTGCCAGCAGCCAAGGATACAGGGGCATTCAGTACTTC. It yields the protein CASSQGYRGIQYF.

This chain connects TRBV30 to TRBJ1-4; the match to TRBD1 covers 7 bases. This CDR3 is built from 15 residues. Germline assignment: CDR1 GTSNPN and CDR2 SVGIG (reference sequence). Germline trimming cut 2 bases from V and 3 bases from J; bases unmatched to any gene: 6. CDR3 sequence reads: CAWSSDRRANEKLFF. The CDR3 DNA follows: TGTGCCTGGAGTTCGGACAGGCGGGCTAATGAAAAACTGTTTTTT.

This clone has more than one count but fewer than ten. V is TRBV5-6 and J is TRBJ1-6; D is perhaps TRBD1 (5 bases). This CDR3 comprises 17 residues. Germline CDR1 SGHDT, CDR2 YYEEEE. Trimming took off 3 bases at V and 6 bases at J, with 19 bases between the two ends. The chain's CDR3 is CASSSLGAPSTNSPLHF. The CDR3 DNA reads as TGTGCCAGCAGCTCCCTTGGGGCTCCATCCACTAATTCACCCCTCCACTTT.

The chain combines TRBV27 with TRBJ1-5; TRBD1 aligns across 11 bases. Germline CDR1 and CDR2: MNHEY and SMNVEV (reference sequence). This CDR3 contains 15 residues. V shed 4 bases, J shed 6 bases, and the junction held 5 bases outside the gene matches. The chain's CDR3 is CASSSDRGLSQPQHF. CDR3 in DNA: TGTGCCAGCAGTTCGGACAGGGGGCTTAGTCAGCCCCAGCATTTT.

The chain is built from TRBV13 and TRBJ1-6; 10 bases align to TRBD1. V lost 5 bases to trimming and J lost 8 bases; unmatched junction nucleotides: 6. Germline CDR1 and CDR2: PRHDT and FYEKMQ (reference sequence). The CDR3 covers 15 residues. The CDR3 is CASSPRTGGHSPLHF. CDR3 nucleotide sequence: TGTGCCAGCAGCCCGCGGACAGGGGGGCATTCACCCCTCCACTTT.

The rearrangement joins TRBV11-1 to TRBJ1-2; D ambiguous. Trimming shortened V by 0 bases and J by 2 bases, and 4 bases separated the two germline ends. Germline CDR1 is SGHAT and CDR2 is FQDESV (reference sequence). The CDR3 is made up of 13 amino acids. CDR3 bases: TGTGCCAGCAGCTTAGCGGCCAACTATGGCTACACCTTC. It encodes CASSLAANYGYTF.

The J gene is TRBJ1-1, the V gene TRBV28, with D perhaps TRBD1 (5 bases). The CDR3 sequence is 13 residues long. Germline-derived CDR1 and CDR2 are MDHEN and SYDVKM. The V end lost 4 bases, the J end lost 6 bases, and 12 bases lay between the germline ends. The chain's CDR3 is CASSSQGIPEAFF. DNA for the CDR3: TGTGCCAGCAGTTCCCAGGGTATCCCTGAAGCTTTCTTT. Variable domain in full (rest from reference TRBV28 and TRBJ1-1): DVKVTQSSRYLVKRTGEKVFLECVQDMDHENMFWYRQDPGLGLRLIYFSYDVKMKEKGDIPEGYSVSREKKERFSLILESASTNQTSMYLCASSSQGIPEAFFGQGTRLTVV.

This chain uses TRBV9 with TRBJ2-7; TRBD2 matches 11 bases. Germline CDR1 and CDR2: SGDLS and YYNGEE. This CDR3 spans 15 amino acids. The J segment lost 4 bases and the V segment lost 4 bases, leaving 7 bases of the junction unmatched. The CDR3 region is CASSPFSGGGYEQYF. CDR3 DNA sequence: TGTGCCAGCAGCCCGTTTAGCGGGGGGGGGTACGAGCAGTACTTC.

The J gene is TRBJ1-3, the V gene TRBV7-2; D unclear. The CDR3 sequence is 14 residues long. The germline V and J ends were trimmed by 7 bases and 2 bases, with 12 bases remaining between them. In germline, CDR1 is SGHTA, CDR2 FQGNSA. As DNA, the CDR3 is TGTGCCAGCACTAGAAAAGCAACTGGAAACACCATATATTTT. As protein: CASTRKATGNTIYF.

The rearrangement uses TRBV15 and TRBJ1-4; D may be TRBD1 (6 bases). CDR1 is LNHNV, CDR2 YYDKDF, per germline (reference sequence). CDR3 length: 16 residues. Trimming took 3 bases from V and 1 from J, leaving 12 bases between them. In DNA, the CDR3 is TGTGCCACCAGCAGGGGGGCGACCCAAACTAATGAAAAACTGTTTTTT. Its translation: CATSRGATQTNEKLFF.

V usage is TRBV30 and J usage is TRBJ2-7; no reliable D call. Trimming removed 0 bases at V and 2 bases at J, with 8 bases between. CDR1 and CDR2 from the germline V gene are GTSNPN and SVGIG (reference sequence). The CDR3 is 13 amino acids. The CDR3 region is CAWSVTRPYEQYF. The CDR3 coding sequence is TGTGCCTGGAGTGTGACCAGGCCCTACGAGCAGTACTTC. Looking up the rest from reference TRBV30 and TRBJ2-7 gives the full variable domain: SQTIHQWPATLVQPVGSPLSLECTVEGTSNPNLYWYRQAAGRGLQLLFYSVGIGQISSEVPQNLSASRPQDRQFILSSKKLLLSDSGFYLCAWSVTRPYEQYFGPGTRLTVT.

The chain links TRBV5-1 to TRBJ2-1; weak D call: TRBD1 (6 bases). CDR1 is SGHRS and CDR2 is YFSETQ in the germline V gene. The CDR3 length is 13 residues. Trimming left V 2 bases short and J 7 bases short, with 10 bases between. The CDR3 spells CASSLQGENEQFF. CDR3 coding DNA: TGCGCCAGCAGCTTACAGGGAGAAAATGAGCAGTTCTTC.

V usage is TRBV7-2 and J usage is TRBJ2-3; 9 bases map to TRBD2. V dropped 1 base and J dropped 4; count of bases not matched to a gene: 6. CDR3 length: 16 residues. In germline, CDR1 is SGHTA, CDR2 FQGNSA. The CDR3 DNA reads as TGTGCCAGCAGCTTAGTGGCGGGGGGGCGAGCAGATACGCAGTATTTT. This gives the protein CASSLVAGGRADTQYF.

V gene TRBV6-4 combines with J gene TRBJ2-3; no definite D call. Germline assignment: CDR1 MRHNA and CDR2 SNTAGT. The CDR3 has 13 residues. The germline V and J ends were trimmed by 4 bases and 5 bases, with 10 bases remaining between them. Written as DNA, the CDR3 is TGTGCCAGCAGTGGAGACACCCTAGATACGCAGTATTTT. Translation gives CASSGDTLDTQYF.

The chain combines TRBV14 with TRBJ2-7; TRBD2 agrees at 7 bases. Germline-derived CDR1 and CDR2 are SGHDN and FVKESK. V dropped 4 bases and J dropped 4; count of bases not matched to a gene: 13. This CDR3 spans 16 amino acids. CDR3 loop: CASSRLLSSGRYEQYF. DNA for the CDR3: TGTGCCAGCAGCCGGCTACTGTCTAGCGGACGATACGAGCAGTACTTC.

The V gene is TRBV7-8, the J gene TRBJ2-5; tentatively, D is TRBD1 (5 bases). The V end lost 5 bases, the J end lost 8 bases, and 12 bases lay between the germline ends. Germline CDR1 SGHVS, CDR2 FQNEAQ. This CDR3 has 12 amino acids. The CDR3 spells CASSRDTGTQYF. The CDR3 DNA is TGTGCCAGCAGCCGCGACACAGGTACCCAGTACTTC.

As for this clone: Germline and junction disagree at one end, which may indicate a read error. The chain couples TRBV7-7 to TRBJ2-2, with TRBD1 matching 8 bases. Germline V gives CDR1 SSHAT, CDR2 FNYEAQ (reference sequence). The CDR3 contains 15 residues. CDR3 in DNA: TGTGCTAGCAGCTTAAACGGACAGGGCACCGGGGAGCTGTTTTTT. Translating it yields CASSLNGQGTGELFF.

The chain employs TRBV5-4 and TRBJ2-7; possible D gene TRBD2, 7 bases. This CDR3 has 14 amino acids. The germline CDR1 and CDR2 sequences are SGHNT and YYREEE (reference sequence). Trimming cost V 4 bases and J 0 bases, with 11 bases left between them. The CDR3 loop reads CASSRGGSSYEQYF. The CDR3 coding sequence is TGTGCCAGCAGCAGGGGGGGGAGCTCCTACGAGCAGTACTTC.

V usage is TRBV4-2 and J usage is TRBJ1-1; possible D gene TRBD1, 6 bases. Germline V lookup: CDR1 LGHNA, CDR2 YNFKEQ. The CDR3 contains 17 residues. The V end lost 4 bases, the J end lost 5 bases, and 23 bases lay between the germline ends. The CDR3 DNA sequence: TGTGCCAGCAGCCCAGAGGGGGTTCAGGGGTTCAGGACTGAAGCTTTCTTT. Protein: CASSPEGVQGFRTEAFF.

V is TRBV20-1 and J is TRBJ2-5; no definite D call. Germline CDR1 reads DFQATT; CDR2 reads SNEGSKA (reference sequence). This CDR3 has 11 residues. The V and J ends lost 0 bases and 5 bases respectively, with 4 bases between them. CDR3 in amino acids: CSARDRETQYF. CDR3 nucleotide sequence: TGCAGTGCTAGAGACCGTGAGACCCAGTACTTC.

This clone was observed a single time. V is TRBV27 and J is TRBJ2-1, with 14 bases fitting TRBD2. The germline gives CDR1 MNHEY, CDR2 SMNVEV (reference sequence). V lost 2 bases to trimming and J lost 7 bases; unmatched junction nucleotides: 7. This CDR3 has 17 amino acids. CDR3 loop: CASSLRAGTSGGNEQFF. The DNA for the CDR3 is TGTGCCAGCAGTTTAAGGGCCGGGACTAGCGGGGGAAATGAGCAGTTCTTC.

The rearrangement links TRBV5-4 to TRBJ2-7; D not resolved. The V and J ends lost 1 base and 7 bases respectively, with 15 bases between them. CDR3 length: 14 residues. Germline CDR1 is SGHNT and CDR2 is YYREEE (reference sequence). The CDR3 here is CASSLLQRPQEQYF. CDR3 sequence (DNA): TGTGCCAGCAGCTTGCTACAGAGACCCCAAGAGCAGTACTTC.

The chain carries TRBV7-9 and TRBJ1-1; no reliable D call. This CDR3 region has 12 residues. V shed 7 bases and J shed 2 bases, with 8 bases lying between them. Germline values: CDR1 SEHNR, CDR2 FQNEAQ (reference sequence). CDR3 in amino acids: CASNLENTEAFF. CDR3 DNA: TGTGCCAGCAACCTAGAAAACACTGAAGCTTTCTTT.

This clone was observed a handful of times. CDR3 bases: TGTGCCAGCAGCTTGGCCAGCTATAATTCACCCCTCCACTTT. Encoded protein: CASSLASYNSPLHF. The genes are TRBV5-8 and TRBJ1-6; D uncertain. CDR1 SGHTS and CDR2 YDEGEE come from the germline V gene. The CDR3 spans 14 residues. V was trimmed by 0 bases and J by 3 bases, leaving 4 bases between them.

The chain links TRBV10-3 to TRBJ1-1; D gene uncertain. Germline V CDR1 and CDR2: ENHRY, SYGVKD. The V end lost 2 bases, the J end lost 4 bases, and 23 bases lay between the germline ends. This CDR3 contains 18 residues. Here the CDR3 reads CAISESSAGGRGGTEAFF. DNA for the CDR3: TGTGCCATCAGTGAGAGCAGCGCAGGCGGGCGAGGCGGCACTGAAGCTTTCTTT.

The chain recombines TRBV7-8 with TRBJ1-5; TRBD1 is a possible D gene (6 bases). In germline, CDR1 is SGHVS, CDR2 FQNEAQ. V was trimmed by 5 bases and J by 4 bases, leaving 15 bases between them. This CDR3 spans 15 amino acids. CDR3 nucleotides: TGTGCCAGCAGCCAATTGACAGGTGTTAATCAGCCCCAGCATTTT. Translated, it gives CASSQLTGVNQPQHF.